This TCR beta chain is drawn from a study of CD8 T cells in Susac syndrome. Reverse transcription used roughly 0.45 to 1 ug RNA and random hexamers. TCRdb re-derived calls from the immunoSEQ multiplex PCR reads in MiXCR, one entry per CDR3 protein. This sample carries 40,000 to 55,000 distinct CDR3 sequences, 90% to 95% of them seen once, and the ten largest clones take about 0.51%. The germline gives CDR1 LGHDT, CDR2 YNNKEL (reference sequence). The CDR3 is 14 amino acids. V dropped 0 bases and J dropped 1 base, with 7 bases sitting between them. Sequencing of TCR beta was carried out in blood CD8+ and CD4+ T cells. It was treatment-naive patients with stable or active relapsing-remitting disease who made up the multiple sclerosis controls.

The clonotype comes from a human donor with multiple sclerosis. The sample was CD8+ T cells from PBMCs. The rearrangement uses TRBV3-1 and TRBJ2-7, with D perhaps being TRBD1 or TRBD2 (5 bases each). The CDR3 protein is CASSQDGGSYEQYF. The CDR3, as DNA: TGTGCCAGCAGCCAAGATGGGGGATCCTACGAGCAGTACTTC.